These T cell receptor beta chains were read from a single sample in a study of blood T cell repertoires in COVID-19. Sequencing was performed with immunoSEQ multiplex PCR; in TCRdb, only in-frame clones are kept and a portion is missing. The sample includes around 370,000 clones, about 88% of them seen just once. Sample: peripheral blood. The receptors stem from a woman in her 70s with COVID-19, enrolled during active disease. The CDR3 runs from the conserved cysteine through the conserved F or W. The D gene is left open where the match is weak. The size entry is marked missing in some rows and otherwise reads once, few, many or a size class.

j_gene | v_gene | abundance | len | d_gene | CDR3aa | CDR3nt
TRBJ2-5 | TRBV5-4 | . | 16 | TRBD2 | CASSLASGGPGETQYF | TGTGCCAGCAGCTTGGCTAGCGGGGGACCGGGGGAGACCCAGTACTTC
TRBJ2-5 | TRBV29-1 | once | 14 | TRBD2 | CSVDVAGGRETQYF | TGCAGCGTTGATGTAGCGGGGGGGCGAGAGACCCAGTACTTC
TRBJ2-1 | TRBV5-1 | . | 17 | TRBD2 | CASSYSSSSGAYNEQFF | TGCGCCAGCAGCTACTCTAGCTCTAGCGGGGCCTACAATGAGCAGTTCTTC
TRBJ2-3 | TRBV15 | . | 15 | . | CATSRGQSGTDTQYF | TGTGCCACCAGCAGAGGACAGTCAGGCACAGATACGCAGTATTTT
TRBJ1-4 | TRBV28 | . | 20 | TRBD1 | CASSGRRTGGPTPTNEKLFF | TGTGCCAGCAGTGGGAGAAGGACAGGGGGTCCTACCCCAACTAATGAAAAACTGTTTTTT
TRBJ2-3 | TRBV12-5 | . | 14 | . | CASGSQKETDTQYF | TGTGCTAGTGGTTCCCAGAAGGAGACAGATACGCAGTATTTT
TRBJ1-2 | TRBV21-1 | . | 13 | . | CASSNLTGDGYTF | TGTGCCAGCAGCAACCTAACAGGGGATGGCTACACCTTC
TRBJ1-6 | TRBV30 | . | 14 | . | CAWSDFSWSSPLHF | TGTGCCTGGAGTGATTTTTCTTGGAGTTCACCCCTCCACTTT
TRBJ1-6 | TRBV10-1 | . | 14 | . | CAPRVRTHGPPLHF | TGCGCCCCCAGGGTCCGCACCCATGGGCCACCCCTCCACTTT
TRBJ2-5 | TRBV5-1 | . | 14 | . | CASSPGFHQETQYF | TGCGCCAGCAGCCCGGGATTCCACCAAGAGACCCAGTACTTC
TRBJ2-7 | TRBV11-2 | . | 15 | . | CASSWENRGTYEQYF | TGTGCCAGCAGCTGGGAAAACCGGGGGACCTACGAGCAGTACTTC
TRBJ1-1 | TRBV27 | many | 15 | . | CASSFRGRMNTEAFF | TGTGCCAGCAGTTTCAGGGGCAGGATGAACACTGAAGCTTTCTTT
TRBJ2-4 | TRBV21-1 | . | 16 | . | CASRSGQKVAKNIQYF | TGTGCCAGCCGGAGCGGACAGAAAGTAGCCAAAAACATTCAGTACTTC
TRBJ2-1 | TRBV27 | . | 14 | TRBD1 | CASHGTGLYNEQFF | TGTGCCAGCCATGGGACAGGCCTATACAATGAGCAGTTCTTC
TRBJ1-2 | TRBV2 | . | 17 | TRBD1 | CASSVDRGRVGNYGYTF | TGTGCCAGCAGTGTTGACAGGGGGCGGGTAGGGAACTATGGCTACACCTTC
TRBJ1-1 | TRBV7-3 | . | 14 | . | CASSLTPGDTEAFF | TGTGCCAGCAGCTTAACCCCAGGGGACACTGAAGCTTTCTTT
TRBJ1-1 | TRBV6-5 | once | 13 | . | CASAQGRGTEAFF | TGTGCCAGCGCCCAGGGGCGAGGAACTGAAGCTTTCTTT
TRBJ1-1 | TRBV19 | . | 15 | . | CASSIDLRRATEAFF | TGTGCCAGTAGTATAGATTTGCGCAGGGCAACTGAAGCTTTCTTT
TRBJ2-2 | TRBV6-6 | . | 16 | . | CASSYSWGGPTGELFF | TGTGCCAGCAGTTACTCGTGGGGGGGCCCCACCGGGGAGCTGTTTTTT
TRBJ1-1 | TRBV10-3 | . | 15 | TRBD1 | CASQKDTGVNTEAFF | TGTGCCTCTCAGAAGGATACAGGGGTAAACACTGAAGCTTTCTTT
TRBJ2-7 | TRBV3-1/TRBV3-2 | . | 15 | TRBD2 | CASSLRTSGSYEQYF | TGTGCCAGCAGCCTAAGGACTAGCGGCTCCTACGAGCAGTACTTC
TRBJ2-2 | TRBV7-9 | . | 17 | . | CASSLGPGWANTGELFF | TGTGCCAGCAGCTTAGGGCCAGGGTGGGCGAACACCGGGGAGCTGTTTTTT
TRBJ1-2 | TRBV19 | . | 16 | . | CASSPTPAGGDYGYTF | TGTGCCAGTAGTCCTACCCCGGCAGGAGGGGACTATGGCTACACCTTC
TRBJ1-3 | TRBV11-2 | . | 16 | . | CASSAAPRGNGNTIYF | TGTGCCAGCAGTGCGGCGCCGCGCGGTAATGGAAACACCATATATTTT